The next 27 T cell receptor beta chains were all read from a single sample in a study of blood T cell repertoires in COVID-19. The assay was immunoSEQ multiplex PCR, and TCRdb's table has in-frame clones only and misses some. The table shows over 110,000 clones, with roughly 88% occurring only once. The source material was peripheral blood. The source is a woman between 45 and 60 years old with acute or convalescent COVID-19.

V gene TRBV2 combines with J gene TRBJ2-4, with 8 bases aligning to TRBD2. Germline lookup yields CDR1 SNHLY and CDR2 FYNNEI. J lost 6 bases, V lost 7 bases, and 11 bases had no gene match. The CDR3 loop spans 15 amino acids. CDR3 sequence: CASTTGGARGNIQYF. The CDR3 DNA sequence: TGTGCCAGCACCACCGGGGGGGCGCGGGGAAACATTCAGTACTTC.

In this sample, this clone turned up once. The gene calls are TRBV9 and TRBJ2-1, with TRBD2 matching over 11 bases. The CDR3 loop spans 18 amino acids. Germline V gene sequence: CDR1 SGDLS, CDR2 YYNGEE. Trimming removed 4 bases from V and 4 bases from J; junction bases left unmatched: 13. CDR3 amino acids: CASSFSGRALIGYNEQFF. The CDR3 DNA reads TGTGCCAGCAGCTTTAGCGGGAGGGCCTTGATTGGATACAATGAGCAGTTCTTC.

V usage is TRBV13 and J usage is TRBJ2-1; D remains unclear. Germline-derived CDR1 and CDR2 are PRHDT and FYEKMQ (reference sequence). Trimming cost V 5 bases and J 12 bases, with 11 bases left between them. CDR3 length: 11 residues. The DNA of the CDR3 is TGTGCCAGCAGCCCCACCCGAGGGCAGTTCTTC. Protein sequence: CASSPTRGQFF.

The CDR3 DNA sequence: TGTGCCAGCAGCCTTAGACAGGCAAATTCACCCCTCCACTTT. It specifies CASSLRQANSPLHF. The chain combines TRBV7-9 with TRBJ1-6, with D possibly being TRBD1 (6 bases). Germline CDR1 is SEHNR and CDR2 is FQNEAQ (reference sequence). CDR3 length: 14 residues. Trimming removed 5 bases from V and 7 bases from J, with 12 bases in between.

This chain uses TRBV3-1 (or the pseudogene TRBV3-2) with TRBJ2-7; 11 positions agree with TRBD2. The germline V gene encodes CDR1 LGHDT and CDR2 YNNKEL (reference sequence). J lost 6 bases, V lost 4 bases, and 2 bases had no gene match. The CDR3 has 13 amino acids. The CDR3 sequence is CASSPGTSGEQYF. The DNA for the CDR3 is TGTGCCAGCAGCCCCGGGACTAGCGGCGAGCAGTACTTC.

V gene TRBV30 combines with J gene TRBJ2-1; possibly TRBD1 for D (6 bases). There are 13 residues in the CDR3. Per the germline V gene, CDR1 is GTSNPN and CDR2 is SVGIG (reference sequence). Trimming left V 5 bases short and J 6 bases short, with 14 bases between. The CDR3 region is CAWGSQGSNEQFF. The CDR3 DNA sequence: TGTGCCTGGGGAAGCCAGGGGTCCAATGAGCAGTTCTTC.

This chain links TRBV9 with TRBJ1-1; the D gene is possibly TRBD1 (5 bases). The CDR3 totals 14 residues. Per germline, CDR1 SGDLS and CDR2 YYNGEE. V lost 4 bases, J lost 0 bases, and 10 bases lay in between. CDR3 in amino acids: CASSTGLLNTEAFF. The DNA of the CDR3 is TGTGCCAGCAGCACGGGACTGCTGAACACTGAAGCTTTCTTT.

The chain recombines TRBV19 with TRBJ2-1; 11 nucleotides line up with TRBD1. J was trimmed by 9 bases and V by 1 base; bases with no gene match: 2. The CDR3 has 14 residues. Looked up from germline, CDR1 is LNHDA and CDR2 is SQIVND (reference sequence). CDR3 bases: TGTGCCAGTAGTATAGGGACAGGGGGCACTGAGCAGTTCTTC. Residues: CASSIGTGGTEQFF.

The gene calls are TRBV4-1 and TRBJ1-5; 10 bases match TRBD1. Germline V gives CDR1 MGHRA, CDR2 YSYEKL. This CDR3 has 18 residues. V gave up 3 bases and J gave up 0 bases; unmatched junction bases: 8. CDR3 nucleotide sequence: TGCGCCAGCAGCCACAGGAGACAGGGGGCTTCTAGCAATCAGCCCCAGCATTTT. It yields the protein CASSHRRQGASSNQPQHF.

The V and J genes are TRBV3-1 (or the pseudogene TRBV3-2) and TRBJ1-2; D perhaps matches TRBD1 (6 bases). CDR3 size: 11 residues. The V gene's germline CDR1 is LGHDT and CDR2 YNNKEL (reference sequence). V gave up 5 bases and J gave up 8 bases, with 9 bases separating them. CDR3 DNA: TGTGCCAGCAGCGAGACAGGCGGCTACACCTTC. Translation: CASSETGGYTF.

This clone appeared a single time. This chain joins TRBV2 and TRBJ2-5; D is unclear. Trimming cost V 0 bases and J 6 bases, with 20 bases left between them. The CDR3 spans 17 residues. CDR1 is SNHLY, CDR2 FYNNEI, per germline. The CDR3 DNA follows: TGTGCCAGCAGTGAAGCTTGGGTACACGGGTCGAAAAAGACCCAGTACTTC. Encoded protein: CASSEAWVHGSKKTQYF.

The chain combines TRBV2 with TRBJ1-2, with no clear D. V shed 0 bases and J shed 7 bases, with 15 bases lying between them. Germline V gene sequence: CDR1 SNHLY, CDR2 FYNNEI. This CDR3 contains 15 residues. Written as DNA, the CDR3 is TGTGCCAGCAGTGAAGCGCCGACATTGGGTCCTGGCTACACCTTC. It codes for CASSEAPTLGPGYTF.

This clone was observed a single time. The chain combines TRBV15 with TRBJ2-3; tentatively, D is TRBD2 (5 bases). The CDR3 totals 15 residues. Germline CDR1 LNHNV, CDR2 YYDKDF (reference sequence). Trimming stripped 0 bases from V and 5 bases from J, with 12 bases between. The CDR3 sequence is CATSRDWSGRDTQYF. Written as DNA, the CDR3 is TGTGCCACCAGCAGAGATTGGTCGGGGAGAGATACGCAGTATTTT. Drawing the rest from reference TRBV15 and TRBJ2-3, the complete variable domain is DAMVIQNPRYQVTQFGKPVTLSCSQTLNHNVMYWYQQKSSQAPKLLFHYYDKDFNNEADTPDNFQSRRPNTSFCFLDIRSPGLGDTAMYLCATSRDWSGRDTQYFGPGTRLTVL.

V is TRBV6-5 and J is TRBJ1-6; no firm D call. V was pared by 5 bases and J by 4 bases, with 9 bases between. This CDR3 is built from 14 residues. Germline loops: CDR1 MNHEY, CDR2 SVGAGI. This CDR3 reads CASSPGLYNSPLHF. The CDR3 nucleotides read TGTGCCAGCAGTCCAGGCCTATATAATTCACCCCTCCACTTT.

This clone appeared once. The V gene is TRBV5-1, the J gene TRBJ1-1; D gene ambiguous. The germline gives CDR1 SGHRS, CDR2 YFSETQ. With 7 bases removed from V and 2 bases from J, the gap between germline ends came to 21 bases. The CDR3 extends over 16 amino acids. CDR3 coding DNA: TGCGCCAGCTCCCCGGGAATCCGGGTCCCCAACACTGAAGCTTTCTTT. Translating gives CASSPGIRVPNTEAFF.

V gene TRBV2 combines with J gene TRBJ1-2; the match to TRBD1 covers 7 bases. J was trimmed by 0 bases and V by 2 bases; bases with no gene match: 9. Per the germline V gene, CDR1 is SNHLY and CDR2 is FYNNEI. This CDR3 spans 17 amino acids. This chain's CDR3 is CASSEWGTVRANYGYTF. CDR3 bases: TGTGCCAGCAGTGAATGGGGGACAGTTAGGGCTAACTATGGCTACACCTTC.

This chain connects TRBV19 to TRBJ1-1, with D perhaps TRBD1 (6 bases). Germline-derived CDR1 and CDR2 are LNHDA and SQIVND (reference sequence). The CDR3 runs 12 residues. V gave up 5 bases and J gave up 7 bases, with 11 bases separating them. CDR3 in amino acids: CASSVQGFEAFF. The CDR3 DNA reads as TGTGCCAGTAGTGTACAGGGATTTGAAGCTTTCTTT.

The chain recombines TRBV7-3 with TRBJ2-2; D ambiguous. Between the trimmed V and J ends, which lost 1 base and 6 bases, there was a span of 3 bases. CDR3 length: 12 residues. The germline V gene has CDR1 SGHTA and CDR2 FQGTGA. This CDR3 reads CASSLRPGELFF. The DNA for the CDR3 is TGTGCCAGCAGCTTAAGGCCCGGGGAGCTGTTTTTT.

This chain connects TRBV7-3 to TRBJ2-2; 14 nucleotides agree with TRBD2. CDR1 is SGHTA, CDR2 FQGTGA, per germline. The CDR3 is made up of 17 amino acids. V lost 4 bases, J lost 5 bases, and 6 bases stayed unmatched. CDR3 protein: CASSSSGLAGVTGELFF. CDR3 nucleotide sequence: TGTGCCAGCAGCTCCTCGGGACTAGCGGGAGTTACCGGGGAGCTGTTTTTT.

J is TRBJ1-5 and V is TRBV3-1 (or the pseudogene TRBV3-2); D is ambiguous. CDR1 LGHDT and CDR2 YNNKEL come from the germline V gene (reference sequence). V was trimmed by 2 bases and J by 2 bases, leaving 10 bases between them. The CDR3 totals 15 residues. CDR3 protein: CASSQNLAGNQPQHF. The DNA of the CDR3 is TGTGCCAGCAGCCAAAACCTGGCAGGCAATCAGCCCCAGCATTTT.

DNA for the CDR3: TGTGCCAGCAGCCTCCGAGCGGGGGTCTCGACAGATACGCAGTATTTT. Translation: CASSLRAGVSTDTQYF. The chain has TRBV5-6 and TRBJ2-3; 8 bases match TRBD2. The CDR3 is 16 amino acids. V gave up 4 bases and J gave up 3 bases; unmatched junction bases: 10. Germline V gene lookup returns CDR1 SGHDT and CDR2 YYEEEE.

The chain employs TRBV10-3 and TRBJ1-2, with 10 positions matching TRBD1. The length of the CDR3 is 15 residues. Per the germline V gene, CDR1 is ENHRY and CDR2 is SYGVKD. V lost 1 base and J lost 6; bases outside the gene matches: 5. The CDR3 loop is CAISEWGQGNHGYTF. CDR3 nucleotide sequence: TGTGCCATCAGTGAGTGGGGACAGGGGAACCATGGCTACACCTTC.

The CDR3, as DNA: TGTGCCACCAGCATCGACAGGCTGAACACTGAAGCTTTCTTT. It yields the protein CATSIDRLNTEAFF. This rearrangement joins TRBV15 to TRBJ1-1; weak D call: TRBD1 (6 bases). V lost 4 bases, J lost 0 bases, and 9 bases lay in between. The germline V gene encodes CDR1 LNHNV and CDR2 YYDKDF (reference sequence). The CDR3 loop spans 14 amino acids.

This chain joins TRBV28 and TRBJ1-1, with 7 bases identical to TRBD1. The CDR3 is made up of 14 amino acids. Germline CDR1 reads MDHEN; CDR2 reads SYDVKM. J was trimmed by 3 bases and V by 5 bases; bases with no gene match: 6. DNA of the CDR3: TGTGCCAGCAGTACAAGGGACAGATACACTGAAGCTTTCTTT. Translated, it gives CASSTRDRYTEAFF.

The chain employs TRBV5-1 and TRBJ2-2; maybe TRBD1 (5 bases). V lost 0 bases and J 4 bases, leaving 13 bases between the germline ends. Germline values: CDR1 SGHRS, CDR2 YFSETQ. CDR3 length: 16 residues. The CDR3 is CASSLGQGVSTGELFF. Written as DNA, the CDR3 is TGCGCCAGCAGCTTGGGGCAAGGGGTGAGCACCGGGGAGCTGTTTTTT. Based on the CDR3 plus reference TRBV5-1 and TRBJ2-2, the full variable domain is KAGVTQTPRYLIKTRGQQVTLSCSPISGHRSVSWYQQTPGQGLQFLFEYFSETQRNKGNFPGRFSGRQFSNSRSEMNVSTLELGDSALYLCASSLGQGVSTGELFFGEGSRLTVL.

The V gene is TRBV12-3 or TRBV12-4, the J gene TRBJ1-2, with TRBD1 matching over 7 bases. Germline trimming cut 2 bases from V and 13 bases from J; bases unmatched to any gene: 4. The CDR3 contains 11 residues. CDR3 bases: TGTGCCAGCAGTTTATGGGACAGAAGCACCTTC. Residues: CASSLWDRSTF.

This clone was observed once. The chain recombines TRBV5-6 with TRBJ2-7; unclear D gene. Trimming left V 3 bases short and J 4 bases short, with 14 bases between. The CDR3 is 14 amino acids. Germline-derived CDR1 and CDR2 are SGHDT and YYEEEE. In DNA, the CDR3 is TGTGCCAGCAGCTGGGCCTCCGTGGGTTACGAGCAGTACTTC. It codes for CASSWASVGYEQYF.